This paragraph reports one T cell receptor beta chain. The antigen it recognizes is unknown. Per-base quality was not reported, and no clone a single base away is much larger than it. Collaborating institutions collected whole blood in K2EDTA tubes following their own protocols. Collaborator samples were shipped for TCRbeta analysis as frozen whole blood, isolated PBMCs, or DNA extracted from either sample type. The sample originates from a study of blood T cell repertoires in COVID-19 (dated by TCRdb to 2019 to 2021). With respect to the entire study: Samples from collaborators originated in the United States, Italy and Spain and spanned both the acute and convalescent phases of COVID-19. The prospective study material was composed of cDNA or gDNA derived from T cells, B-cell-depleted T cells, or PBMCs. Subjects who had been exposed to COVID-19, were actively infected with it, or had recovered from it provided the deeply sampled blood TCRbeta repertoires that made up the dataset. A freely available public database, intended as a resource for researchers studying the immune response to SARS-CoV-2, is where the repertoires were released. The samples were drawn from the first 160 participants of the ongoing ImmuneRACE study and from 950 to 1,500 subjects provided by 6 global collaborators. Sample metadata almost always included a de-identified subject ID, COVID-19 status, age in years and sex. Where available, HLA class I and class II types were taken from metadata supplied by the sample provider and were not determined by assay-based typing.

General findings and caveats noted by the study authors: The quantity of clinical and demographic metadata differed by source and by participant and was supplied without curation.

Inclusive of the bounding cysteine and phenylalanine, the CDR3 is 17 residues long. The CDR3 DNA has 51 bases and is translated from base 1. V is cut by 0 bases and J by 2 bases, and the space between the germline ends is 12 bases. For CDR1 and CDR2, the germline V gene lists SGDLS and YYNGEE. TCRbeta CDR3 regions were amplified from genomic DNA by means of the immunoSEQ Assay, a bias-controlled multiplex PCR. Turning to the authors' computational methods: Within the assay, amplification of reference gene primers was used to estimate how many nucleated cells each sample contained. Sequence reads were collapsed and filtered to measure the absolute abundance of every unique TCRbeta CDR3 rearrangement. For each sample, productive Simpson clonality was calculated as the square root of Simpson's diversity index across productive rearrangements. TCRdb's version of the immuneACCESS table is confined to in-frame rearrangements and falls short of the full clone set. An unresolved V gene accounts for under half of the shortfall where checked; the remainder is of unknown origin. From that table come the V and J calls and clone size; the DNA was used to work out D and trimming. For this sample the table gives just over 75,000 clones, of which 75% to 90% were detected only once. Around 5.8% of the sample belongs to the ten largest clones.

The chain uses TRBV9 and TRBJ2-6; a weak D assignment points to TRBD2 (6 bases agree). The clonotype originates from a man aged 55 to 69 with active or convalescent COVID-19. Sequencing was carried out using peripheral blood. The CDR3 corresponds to CASSVAFGGAGANVLTF. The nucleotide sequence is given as TGTGCCAGCAGCGTAGCTTTCGGAGGGGCTGGGGCCAACGTCCTGACTTTC.